Given below is one T cell receptor (beta chain) in context. Its antigen remains unidentified. The sample comes from a study of Ad26.COV2.S vaccination and SARS-CoV-2 variants. Study at large: A participant enrolled in the COV1001 Ad26.COV2.S trial arm provided the sample. Points from the study as a whole: Measurements of TCR breadth and depth may have given underestimates of the total T cell responses.

Sequencing was performed with immunoSEQ multiplex PCR; in TCRdb, only in-frame clones are kept and a portion is missing. The sample contains a few hundred thousand clones, around 86% of which appear only once. Regarding treatment: 19 received Ad26.COV2.S at low or high dose, single or two shots; about 5 received placebo; per-sample allocation not given. Sampling took place 63 days after the first vaccine or placebo injection. This clonotype was sampled from a person aged 18-65 years who received the Ad26.COV2.S COVID-19 vaccine or a placebo. The material was peripheral blood, obtained in a trial of Ad26.COV2.S vaccine versus placebo.

CDR3 region: CASSLAPAGATNEKLFF. CDR3 DNA sequence: TGCGCCAGCAGCTTGGCCCCCGCAGGAGCAACTAATGAAAAACTGTTTTTT. V is TRBV5-1 and J is TRBJ1-4; D uncertain. Trimming shortened V by 0 bases and J by 0 bases, and 12 bases separated the two germline ends. The CDR3 length is 17 residues. Germline CDR1 and CDR2: SGHRS and YFSETQ.